Listed below are T cell receptor beta chains from one sample, sequenced in a study of T cell responses to AZD1222 COVID-19 vaccine. TCRdb keeps only in-frame clones here, not all; method: immunoSEQ multiplex PCR. The profile shows roughly 250,000 clones, just over 90% of them singletons. The material was peripheral blood, obtained on day 0 of AZD1222 vaccination. The receptors here all came from an adult in good health. Each CDR3 is given with its conserved first and last residue. A D gene is named only where the DNA matches it firmly. Clone size is given for some rows only: seen once, a few or many times, or a class if the clone is expanded.

j_gene | v_gene | d_gene | abundance | CDR3aa | CDR3nt
TRBJ1-1 | TRBV2 | . | . | CASIKTVNTEAFF | TGTGCCAGCATCAAGACGGTGAACACTGAAGCTTTCTTT
TRBJ2-7 | TRBV29-1 | TRBD1 | . | CSVLGTGGFEQYF | TGCAGCGTCCTCGGGACAGGGGGATTTGAGCAGTACTTC
TRBJ2-1 | TRBV13 | . | . | CASSLQLSSYNEQFF | TGTGCCAGCAGCTTACAACTCAGCTCCTACAATGAGCAGTTCTTC
TRBJ1-4 | TRBV28 | TRBD1 | . | CASSGDRGREKLFF | TGTGCCAGCAGTGGGGACAGGGGTCGGGAAAAACTGTTTTTT
TRBJ1-1 | TRBV13 | . | . | CASSLTVNTEAFF | TGTGCCAGCAGCCTGACGGTGAACACTGAAGCTTTCTTT
TRBJ2-3 | TRBV5-4 | . | . | CASSSPLRARTDTQYF | TGTGCCAGCAGCTCCCCCCTCCGCGCGAGAACAGATACGCAGTATTTT
TRBJ1-5 | TRBV9 | TRBD1 | . | CASSAGTGNQPQHF | TGTGCCAGCAGCGCCGGGACAGGGAATCAGCCCCAGCATTTT
TRBJ2-1 | TRBV24-1 | TRBD2 | few | CATSDRGAGEWNEQFF | TGTGCCACCAGTGACCGAGGGGCGGGAGAGTGGAATGAGCAGTTCTTC
TRBJ1-6 | TRBV19 | . | . | CASSITEGRSPLHF | TGTGCCAGTAGTATAACCGAGGGACGATCACCCCTCCACTTT
TRBJ1-5 | TRBV25-1 | TRBD1 | . | CASSATHRDRGSNQPQHF | TGTGCCAGCAGTGCCACCCACCGGGACAGGGGAAGCAATCAGCCCCAGCATTTT
TRBJ1-1 | TRBV29-1 | TRBD1 | . | CSASEGARTEAFF | TGCAGCGCCTCGGAGGGGGCGCGAACTGAAGCTTTCTTT
TRBJ1-2 | TRBV5-4 | . | . | CASSPWVGQRRGYGYTF | TGTGCCAGCAGCCCGTGGGTAGGCCAGCGCCGAGGATATGGCTACACCTTC
TRBJ1-5 | TRBV15 | . | . | CATSRSGTPGKEPQHF | TGTGCCACCAGCAGATCCGGGACACCGGGAAAGGAGCCCCAGCATTTT
TRBJ1-1 | TRBV19 | . | . | CASSISGRPNTEAFF | TGTGCCAGTAGTATATCGGGCAGGCCGAACACTGAAGCTTTCTTT
TRBJ2-3 | TRBV18 | . | . | CASSPDSPTDTQYF | TGTGCCAGCTCACCGGACTCCCCCACAGATACGCAGTATTTT
TRBJ2-3 | TRBV11-3 | TRBD1 | . | CASSFEQGSQYF | TGTGCCAGCAGCTTCGAACAGGGGTCGCAGTATTTT
TRBJ2-2 | TRBV5-1 | . | . | CASSPEASSVNTGELFF | TGCGCCAGCAGCCCCGAGGCTAGCTCTGTGAACACCGGGGAGCTGTTTTTT
TRBJ2-7 | TRBV18 | . | once | CASSPGTGRAISYEQYF | TGTGCCAGCTCACCAGGGACTGGGCGCGCGATCTCCTACGAGCAGTACTTC
TRBJ1-3 | TRBV28 | . | . | CASRVRGNTIYF | TGTGCCAGCAGGGTCCGTGGAAACACCATATATTTT
TRBJ1-2 | TRBV3-1/TRBV3-2 | . | . | CASSQGRVGGYTF | TGTGCCAGCAGCCAAGGCAGGGTAGGGGGCTACACCTTC
TRBJ2-2 | TRBV2 | . | . | CASSADGLTGELFF | TGTGCCAGCAGTGCCGACGGATTAACCGGGGAGCTGTTTTTT